This T cell receptor beta chain stems from a study of neoadjuvant anti-PD-1 for oral cavity cancer. About the study: Patients without progression received a fourth nivolumab dose around day 43, then surgical resection on days 50-56.

Trimming removed 5 bases from V and 1 base from J, with 9 bases in between. Germline V CDR1 and CDR2: MDHEN, SYDVKM. The CDR3 extends over 15 amino acids. Study results and caveats: PBMC Gini-index clonality exceeded responders' in non-responders post-nivolumab.

Time point here: after neoadjuvant nivolumab, at surgical resection. Some clones are missing from TCRdb's copy, which holds only in-frame ones; the method was immunoSEQ multiplex PCR. This repertoire shows approximately 42,000 clones, approximately 80% found once; its top ten account for 4.8%. As to this clone: Its specificity is not known.

The sequence came from a person between 40 and 85 years old with oral cavity squamous cell carcinoma. The chain has TRBV28 and TRBJ1-6; D is perhaps TRBD1 (5 bases). Specimen: PBMCs, collected after nivolumab (anti-PD-1) treatment. The CDR3 reads CASSRGLSYNSPLHF. The DNA of the CDR3 is TGTGCCAGCAGTCGGGGGTTGTCCTATAATTCACCCCTCCACTTT. The entire variable domain, with the rest obtained from reference TRBV28 and TRBJ1-6, is as follows: DVKVTQSSRYLVKRTGEKVFLECVQDMDHENMFWYRQDPGLGLRLIYFSYDVKMKEKGDIPEGYSVSREKKERFSLILESASTNQTSMYLCASSRGLSYNSPLHFGNGTRLTVT.